The 3 T cell receptor beta chains listed next were all sequenced from one sample in a study of blood T cell repertoires in COVID-19. Repertoires were generated with immunoSEQ multiplex PCR, while TCRdb's copy carries only in-frame clones and drops some. In the table there are under 400,000 clones, more than 70% of which are singletons. The sequenced sample was peripheral blood. These receptors were collected from a woman younger than 45 with COVID-19, enrolled during active disease.

The CDR3 sequence: CASSLVRGDSNQPQHF. The CDR3, as DNA: TGTGCCAGCAGCTTAGTCAGGGGAGATAGCAATCAGCCCCAGCATTTT. V gene TRBV7-2 combines with J gene TRBJ1-5; TRBD1 is a possible D gene (6 bases). Germline CDR1 and CDR2: SGHTA and FQGNSA. CDR3 size: 16 residues. Trimming left V 1 base short and J 0 bases short, with 10 bases between. Full variable domain (rest looked up from reference TRBV7-2 and TRBJ1-5): GAGVSQSPSNKVTEKGKDVELRCDPISGHTALYWYRQSLGQGLEFLIYFQGNSAPDKSGLPSDRFSAERTGGSVSTLTIQRTQQEDSAVYLCASSLVRGDSNQPQHFGDGTRLSIL.

V gene TRBV4-3 combines with J gene TRBJ1-2; the match to TRBD1 covers 7 bases. From germline, CDR1 is LGHNA and CDR2 YSLEER. The CDR3 covers 15 residues. The V and J ends lost 1 base and 0 bases, in that order; junction bases with no gene match: 2. CDR3 region: CASSQGTGANYGYTF. The CDR3 DNA reads TGCGCCAGCAGCCAAGGGACAGGAGCTAACTATGGCTACACCTTC.

The chain carries TRBV6-6 and TRBJ2-3; D might be TRBD2 (5 bases). The V end was cut by 5 bases, the J end by 3 bases, with 9 bases between. Germline loops: CDR1 MNHNY, CDR2 SVGAGI (reference sequence). The length of the CDR3 is 13 residues. This CDR3 reads CASSRSGTDTQYF. CDR3 DNA sequence: TGTGCCAGCAGTCGAAGCGGTACAGATACGCAGTATTTT.